These 17 T cell receptor beta chains were all obtained from the same sample, sequenced in a study of T-cell memory formation after mild COVID-19. TCRdb re-analysed the 5' RACE reads in MiXCR, keeping a single row per CDR3 protein. The sample shows some 290,000 distinct CDR3 sequences, roughly 15% of them seen only once. Sequencing used PBMCs or a T cell subset sorted from them (not recorded which). The source of these receptors is a man aged 18 to 29 who had mild COVID-19 (a few samples of this study predate the infection). Cell type and time point are not known.

The rearrangement links TRBV4-2 to TRBJ2-1, with D unclear. Germline V gene sequence: CDR1 LGHNA, CDR2 YNFKEQ. Deletions cut 2 bases from V and 8 bases from J, with 16 bases between. This CDR3 is 15 amino acids long. As DNA, the CDR3 is TGTGCCAGCAGCCAACAGTTAGGTTTTGCGGATGAGCAGTTCTTC. Its translation: CASSQQLGFADEQFF.

Only a few counts were recorded for this clonotype. DNA of the CDR3: TGTGCCAGCAGCGCCCTCACTAATGAGCAGTTCTTC. Translation gives CASSALTNEQFF. The V and J genes are TRBV9 and TRBJ2-1; D ambiguous. Looked up from germline, CDR1 is SGDLS and CDR2 is YYNGEE. This CDR3 contains 12 residues. The germline V and J ends were trimmed by 3 bases and 7 bases, with 8 bases remaining between them.

This clonotype was seen a few times. The rearrangement joins TRBV9 to TRBJ2-2; D could derive from TRBD1 or TRBD2 (5 bases each). Germline CDR1 reads SGDLS; CDR2 reads YYNGEE. Trimming pared 0 bases from V and 0 bases from J, leaving 6 bases between. The CDR3 length is 15 residues. CDR3 coding DNA: TGTGCCAGCAGCGTAGGAGGGGCGAACACCGGGGAGCTGTTTTTT. It encodes CASSVGGANTGELFF.

This clonotype was observed a few times. CDR3 bases: TGCAGTGCCCGGACAGAAGCCAACTACAATGAGCAGTTCTTC. Protein: CSARTEANYNEQFF. The chain combines TRBV20-1 with TRBJ2-1; D might be TRBD1 (6 bases). Per germline, CDR1 DFQATT and CDR2 SNEGSKA (reference sequence). The CDR3 is 14 residues long. V lost 6 bases, J lost 3 bases, and 15 bases lay in between.

The rearrangement links TRBV2 to TRBJ2-5, with D tentatively TRBD1 (6 bases). Trimming pared 9 bases from V and 2 bases from J, leaving 13 bases between. Germline values: CDR1 SNHLY, CDR2 FYNNEI. The CDR3 covers 13 residues. The chain's CDR3 is CASSRGEQETQYF. CDR3 DNA: TGTGCCAGTAGCAGGGGCGAACAAGAGACCCAGTACTTC.

This clonotype was detected a few times. This chain links TRBV20-1 with TRBJ1-6, with 7 bases fitting TRBD1. V gave up 3 bases and J gave up 8 bases; unmatched junction bases: 10. CDR1 and CDR2 (germline): DFQATT, SNEGSKA (reference sequence). The CDR3 runs 15 residues. CDR3 in amino acids: CSASPTTGSDSPLHF. In DNA form, the CDR3 reads TGCAGTGCTAGTCCTACGACAGGGTCGGATTCACCCCTCCACTTT.

This clonotype appeared a few times. V is TRBV7-9 and J is TRBJ2-7; 7 bases fit TRBD1. This CDR3 contains 13 residues. In germline, CDR1 is SEHNR, CDR2 FQNEAQ (reference sequence). V dropped 11 bases and J dropped 3; count of bases not matched to a gene: 10. The DNA of the CDR3 is TGTGCCGGGGAGACAGGGCTGAGCTACGAGCAGTACTTC. Translating it yields CAGETGLSYEQYF. The complete variable domain, with remaining parts taken from reference TRBV7-9 and TRBJ2-7, reads DTGVSQNPRHKITKRGQNVTFRCDPISEHNRLYWYRQTLGQGPEFLTYFQNEAQLEKSRLLSDRFSAERPKGSFSTLEIQRTEQGDSAMYLCAGETGLSYEQYFGPGTRLTVT.

This chain joins TRBV19 and TRBJ1-1; no reliable D call. The germline V gene has CDR1 LNHDA and CDR2 SQIVND (reference sequence). This CDR3 contains 14 residues. The V end was cut by 1 base, the J end by 0 bases, with 6 bases between. The CDR3 region is CASSIGGVNTEAFF. The CDR3 coding sequence is TGTGCCAGTAGTATAGGTGGCGTGAACACTGAAGCTTTCTTT.

J is TRBJ2-7 and V is TRBV20-1; weak D call: TRBD1 (5 bases). From germline, CDR1 is DFQATT and CDR2 SNEGSKA (reference sequence). Trimming took off 0 bases at V and 7 bases at J, with 13 bases between the two ends. The CDR3 loop spans 13 amino acids. CDR3 loop: CSAREVRASEQYF. The CDR3, as DNA: TGCAGTGCTAGAGAGGTCAGGGCTAGTGAGCAGTACTTC.

The chain couples TRBV28 to TRBJ1-2; D not certain. Trimming took off 1 base at V and 4 bases at J, with 4 bases between the two ends. The CDR3 is 12 residues long. CDR1 and CDR2 (germline): MDHEN, SYDVKM. This CDR3 is CASSLYTYGYTF. As DNA, the CDR3 is TGTGCCAGCAGTTTATACACCTATGGCTACACCTTC.

The gene calls are TRBV12-3 or TRBV12-4 and TRBJ1-5; D gene ambiguous. The V and J ends lost 2 bases and 7 bases respectively, with 6 bases between them. The CDR3 totals 12 residues. CDR3 protein: CASSLLAQPQHF. The CDR3, as DNA: TGTGCCAGCAGTTTATTGGCCCAGCCCCAGCATTTT.

The gene calls are TRBV12-3 or TRBV12-4 and TRBJ1-4; 8 nucleotides agree with TRBD1. This CDR3 region has 15 residues. Trimming at V came to 5 bases and at J to 8 bases, leaving 10 bases not matched to a gene. CDR3 nucleotide sequence: TGTGCCAGCAGTGCTACGACAGGGGAGCGAGAAAAACTGTTTTTT. It encodes CASSATTGEREKLFF.

Ten or more counts support this clonotype. The chain joins TRBV11-2 to TRBJ1-1; TRBD1 matches 9 bases. The CDR3 covers 15 residues. CDR1 is SGHAT, CDR2 FQNNGV, per germline. V shed 2 bases, J shed 1 base, and the junction held 2 bases outside the gene matches. CDR3 nucleotide sequence: TGTGCCAGCAGCTTACAGGGACAGGGGAACACTGAAGCTTTCTTT. Translating it yields CASSLQGQGNTEAFF.

J is TRBJ2-4 and V is TRBV2; D remains unclear. The CDR3 extends over 13 amino acids. Germline CDR1 reads SNHLY; CDR2 reads FYNNEI. V lost 3 bases, J lost 5 bases, and 8 bases lay in between. Written as DNA, the CDR3 is TGTGCCAGCAGTGATGAGAACGAAAACATTCAGTACTTC. It encodes CASSDENENIQYF.

There are a few counts of this clonotype. This chain uses TRBV7-3 with TRBJ2-5, with 9 bases that match TRBD1. The V and J ends lost 6 bases and 0 bases, in that order; junction bases with no gene match: 5. CDR3 length: 15 amino acids. Germline V gene lookup returns CDR1 SGHTA and CDR2 FQGTGA. CDR3 DNA sequence: TGTGCCAGCAGTCGACAGGGGGGATACCAAGAGACCCAGTACTTC. Its protein product is CASSRQGGYQETQYF.

This clonotype occurred a few times. The chain combines TRBV7-2 with TRBJ1-2; 10 bases match TRBD1. The V segment lost 4 bases and the J segment 5 bases; nucleotides outside the gene matches: 10. CDR1 and CDR2 from the germline V gene are SGHTA and FQGNSA. The CDR3 contains 16 residues. The CDR3 sequence: CASSSQWTGGLYGYTF. Here the CDR3 DNA reads TGTGCCAGCAGCTCACAATGGACAGGGGGGCTTTATGGCTACACCTTC.

The chain links TRBV20-1 to TRBJ2-3, with 8 nucleotides matching TRBD2. The V and J ends lost 3 bases and 0 bases, in that order; junction bases with no gene match: 5. The V gene's germline CDR1 is DFQATT and CDR2 SNEGSKA (reference sequence). This CDR3 is 15 amino acids long. The chain's CDR3 is CSASTGGASTDTQYF. CDR3 DNA sequence: TGCAGTGCTAGTACGGGGGGGGCAAGCACAGATACGCAGTATTTT.